A single T cell receptor (beta chain) is shown here with its context. The antigen remains undetermined. PCR amplification relied on 60 Vbeta primers (plus 13 Jbeta primers). This table comes from immunoSEQ multiplex PCR, and its TCRdb copy is limited to in-frame clones, with some not included. This repertoire shows about 160,000 clones, around 84% found once; its top ten account for approximately 2%. V lost 5 bases and J lost 2, with 13 bases in between. The CDR3 is 14 residues long. Germline lookup yields CDR1 SGHVS and CDR2 FQNEAQ. The data belong to a study of cytomegalovirus exposure and HLA in healthy donors. Turning to the study itself: Earlier sequencing of around 190 million T cells yielded roughly 120 million unique TCR beta sequences. Study-wide findings and caveats: 150 to 200 TCR beta chains were listed as cytomegalovirus-associated. Later analysis identified a missense DCLRE1C variant that was linked to TCR beta V- and J-gene trimming.

This chain uses TRBV7-8 with TRBJ2-7; maybe TRBD2 (6 bases). The specimen sequenced was PBMCs. This TCR was sampled from a man between 18 and 35 years old in good health and CMV-seropositive. In nucleotides, the CDR3 is TGTGCCAGCAGCCGCCGGGACTCACCCTACGAGCAGTACTTC. Translating it yields CASSRRDSPYEQYF.